This entry describes one T cell receptor beta chain. The antigen is not known. This record belongs to a study of beta chain features in type 1 diabetes. General study points: The naive, central memory and Treg TCRB repertoires of patients appeared to be more similar to one another than those of healthy donors.

With 5 bases removed from V and 1 base from J, the gap between germline ends came to 11 bases. The length of the CDR3 is 13 residues. The germline CDR1 and CDR2 sequences are SQVTM and ANQGSEA. It was via CD45RO/CCR7/CD25/CD127/CD95/CD27 that CD4+ naive, central memory, regulatory and stem cell-like memory cells were sorted. TCRB transcripts that were expressed got sequenced, as all of the isolated RNA had been reverse transcribed. Profiled with immunoSEQ multiplex PCR; TCRdb holds only in-frame clones, not every one. The sample holds some 500,000 clones, approximately 10% seen once. The source material was naive CD4+ T cells from blood. V usage is TRBV29-1 and J usage is TRBJ1-1; TRBD1 is a possible D gene (5 bases). The receptor comes from a woman younger than 35 in good health. The CDR3 is CSVYGQANTEAFF. The CDR3 DNA reads TGCAGCGTTTATGGACAAGCGAACACTGAAGCTTTCTTT.